Listed below are T cell receptor beta chains from one sample, sequenced in a study of Graves' ophthalmopathy and Graves' hyperthyroidism. Each CDR3 protein gets one entry after TCRdb re-called the multiplex PCR reads with MiXCR. The sample records more than 550,000 distinct CDR3 sequences, roughly two fifths being singletons. Sequencing input: peripheral blood. The receptors come from an adult man with Graves' ophthalmopathy. Each CDR3 is given with its conserved first and last residue. D genes are given only for firm matches. The size entry is marked missing in some rows and otherwise reads once, few, many or a size class.

CDR3nt,CDR3aa,abundance,j_gene,d_gene,v_gene
TGCAGCTCTACTAGCGAATCCTACGAGCAGTACTTC,CSSTSESYEQYF,-,TRBJ2-7,TRBD2,TRBV29-1
TGTGCCAGCAGCCCTGCAGGGGCCGGGGAGCTGTTTTTT,CASSPAGAGELFF,few,TRBJ2-2,-,TRBV13
TGTGCCATCAGTGAGCGAACGGGACAGGGTAATGAAAAACTGTTTTTT,CAISERTGQGNEKLFF,many,TRBJ1-4,TRBD1,TRBV10-3
TGTGCCAGCTCACCATCCGGACAGGGGTTTGGCTACACCTTC,CASSPSGQGFGYTF,few,TRBJ1-2,TRBD1,TRBV18
TGTGCTAGAGATAGACAGCTAGGGGAAGAGACCCAGTACTTC,CARDRQLGEETQYF,-,TRBJ2-5,-,TRBV12-5
TGTGCCAGCAGCTTAGTCTCGGACACCGAAGCTTTCTTT,CASSLVSDTEAFF,many,TRBJ1-1,-,TRBV7-2
TGCAGCGCCAGAGGAGAGGCAGGGGGGGACGAGCAGTACTTC,CSARGEAGGDEQYF,many,TRBJ2-7,-,TRBV29-1
TGTGCTAGTGGTCGAACCATACAGGGAATGCCTGAAGCTTTCTTT,CASGRTIQGMPEAFF,-,TRBJ1-1,-,TRBV12-5
TGTGCCAGCCTGGGTCCTGAGGATGGCTACACCTTC,CASLGPEDGYTF,-,TRBJ1-2,-,TRBV25-1
TGCAGCGTTGCTCCGAGGTGGGGCCCCTACGAGCAGTACTTC,CSVAPRWGPYEQYF,-,TRBJ2-7,-,TRBV29-1
TGTGCCAGCTCTCGAAACGGGACGAAAATACACAGTGAAGCTTTCTTT,CASSRNGTKIHSEAFF,-,TRBJ1-1,-,TRBV7-2
TGTGCCTGGAGTGTAGATAGGGGGCTCGGCTACACCTTC,CAWSVDRGLGYTF,-,TRBJ1-2,TRBD1,TRBV30
TGTGCCACCAGTGATTCCTCCCAGTCGGAGGCTGAAGCTTTCTTT,CATSDSSQSEAEAFF,many,TRBJ1-1,-,TRBV24-1
TGTGCCAGCAGTAACACAGGGGTTCAGCCCCAGCATTTT,CASSNTGVQPQHF,many,TRBJ1-5,TRBD1,TRBV2
TGTGCCAGCAGCTTAGCGGCAGGGGCAGCTCAGCCCCAGTACTTC,CASSLAAGAAQPQYF,-,TRBJ2-5,-,TRBV7-9
TGCAGCGTTGATCGGGGGGACAACACCATATATTTT,CSVDRGDNTIYF,-,TRBJ1-3,-,TRBV29-1
TGTGCCAGCAGTGCGGGACAGGGGTGGCACTATGGCTACACCTTC,CASSAGQGWHYGYTF,-,TRBJ1-2,TRBD1,TRBV2
TGCAGTGCTAGGCCTGGGGGAATAGTGGAGCCCCAGCATTTT,CSARPGGIVEPQHF,-,TRBJ1-5,-,TRBV20-1
TGCAGTGCAAGTAAGGGATTTCGGTACACTGAAGCTTTCTTT,CSASKGFRYTEAFF,many,TRBJ1-1,-,TRBV20-1
TGTGCCAGCAGCTCCCCCACGAACTATGAGCAGTTCTTC,CASSSPTNYEQFF,once,TRBJ2-1,-,TRBV11-2
TGTGCCAGCAGCTTAGGACAGGTTGGAGGCTATGGCTACACCTTC,CASSLGQVGGYGYTF,-,TRBJ1-2,-,TRBV7-9
TGCGCCAGCAGCCAAGATCGGGGGACAGGGGACCAGCCCCAGCATTTT,CASSQDRGTGDQPQHF,-,TRBJ1-5,TRBD1,TRBV4-1
TGTGCCAGCAGCGGGCGTGGCAGGGCCAGTGAAAAACTGTTTTTT,CASSGRGRASEKLFF,many,TRBJ1-4,-,TRBV11-2